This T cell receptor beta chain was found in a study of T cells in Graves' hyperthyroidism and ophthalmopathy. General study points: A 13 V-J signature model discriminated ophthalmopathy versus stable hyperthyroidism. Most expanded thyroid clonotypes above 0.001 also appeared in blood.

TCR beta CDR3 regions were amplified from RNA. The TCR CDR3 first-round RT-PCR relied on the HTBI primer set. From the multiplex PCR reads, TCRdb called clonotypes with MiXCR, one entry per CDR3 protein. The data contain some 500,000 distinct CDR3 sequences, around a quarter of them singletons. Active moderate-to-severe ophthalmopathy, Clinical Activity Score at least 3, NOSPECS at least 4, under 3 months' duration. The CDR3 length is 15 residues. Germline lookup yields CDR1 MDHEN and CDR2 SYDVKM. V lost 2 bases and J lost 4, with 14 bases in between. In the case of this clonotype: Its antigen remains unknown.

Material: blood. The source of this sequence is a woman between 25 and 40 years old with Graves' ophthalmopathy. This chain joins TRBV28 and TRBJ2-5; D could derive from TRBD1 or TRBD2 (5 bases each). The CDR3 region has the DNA TGTGCCAGCAGTTTAGGGTTCGGGGCTGGAGAGACCCAGTACTTC. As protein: CASSLGFGAGETQYF.